What follows describes a single TCR beta chain. The antigen remains undetermined. This entry is derived from a study of T cell responses to AZD1222 COVID-19 vaccine. Looking at the study overall: Second doses that came at about 4 or about 12 weeks were put together.

Looked up from germline, CDR1 is DFQATT and CDR2 is SNEGSKA (reference sequence). V dropped 3 bases and J dropped 8 bases, with 13 bases sitting between them. The CDR3 loop spans 13 amino acids. Study results and limitations: The repertoires were collected only after the peak T cell response. Breadth and depth of Spike-specific TCRs rose after two AZD1222 doses. The donor group comprised mostly white British people and more females; the analysis possibly underestimated clonal diversity.

TCRdb keeps only in-frame clones here, not all; method: immunoSEQ multiplex PCR. Altogether roughly 200,000 clones are present, approximately 86% being singletons, with the ten largest covering 7.7%. This receptor was identified in an adult in good health. The chain joins TRBV20-1 to TRBJ1-4; D ambiguous. The sample here was peripheral blood, taken on day 0 of AZD1222 vaccination. The CDR3 sequence: CSASRAFGEKLFF. The CDR3 DNA reads TGCAGTGCTAGTAGGGCGTTCGGAGAAAAACTGTTTTTT.